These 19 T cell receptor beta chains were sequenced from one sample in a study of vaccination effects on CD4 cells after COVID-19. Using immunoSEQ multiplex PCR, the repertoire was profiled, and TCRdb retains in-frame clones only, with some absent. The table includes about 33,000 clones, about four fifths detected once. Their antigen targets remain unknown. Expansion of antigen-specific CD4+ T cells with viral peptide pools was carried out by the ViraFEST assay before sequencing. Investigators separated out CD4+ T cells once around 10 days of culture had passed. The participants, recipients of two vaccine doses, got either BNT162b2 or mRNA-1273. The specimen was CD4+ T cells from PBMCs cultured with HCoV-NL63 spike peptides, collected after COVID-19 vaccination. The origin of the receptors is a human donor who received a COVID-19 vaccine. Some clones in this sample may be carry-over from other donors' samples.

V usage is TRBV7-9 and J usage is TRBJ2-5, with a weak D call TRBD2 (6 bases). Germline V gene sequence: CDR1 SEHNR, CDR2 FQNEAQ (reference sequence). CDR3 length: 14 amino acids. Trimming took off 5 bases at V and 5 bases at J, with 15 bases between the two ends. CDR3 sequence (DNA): TGTGCCAGCAGCCAATCGACTGGAGGGGAGACCCAGTACTTC. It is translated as CASSQSTGGETQYF.

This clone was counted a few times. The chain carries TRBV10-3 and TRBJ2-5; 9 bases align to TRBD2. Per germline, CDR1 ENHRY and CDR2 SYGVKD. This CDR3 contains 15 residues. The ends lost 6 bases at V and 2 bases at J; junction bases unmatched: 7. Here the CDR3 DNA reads TGTGCCATCAGCCCCGGGACTAGCCCTCAAGAGACCCAGTACTTC. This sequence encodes CAISPGTSPQETQYF.

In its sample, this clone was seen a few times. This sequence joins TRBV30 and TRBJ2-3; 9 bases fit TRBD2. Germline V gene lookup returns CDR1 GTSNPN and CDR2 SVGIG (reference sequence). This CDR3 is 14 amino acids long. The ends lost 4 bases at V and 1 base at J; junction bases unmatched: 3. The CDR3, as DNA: TGTGCCTGGAATTTAGCGGGGGGCACAGATACGCAGTATTTT. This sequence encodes CAWNLAGGTDTQYF.

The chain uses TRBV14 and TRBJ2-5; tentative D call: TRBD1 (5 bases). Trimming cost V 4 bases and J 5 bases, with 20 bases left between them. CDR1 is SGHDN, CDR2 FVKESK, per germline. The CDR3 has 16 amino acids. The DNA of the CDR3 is TGTGCCAGCAGCCCAGGAATCTATCAGGGTCGGGAGACCCAGTACTTC. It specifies CASSPGIYQGRETQYF.

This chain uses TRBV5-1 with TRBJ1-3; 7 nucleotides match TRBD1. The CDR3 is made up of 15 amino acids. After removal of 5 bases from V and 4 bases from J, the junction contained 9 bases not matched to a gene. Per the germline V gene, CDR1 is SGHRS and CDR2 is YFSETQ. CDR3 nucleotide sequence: TGCGCCAGCAGTCCGACAGGGACGGCGGGAAACACCATATATTTT. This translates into CASSPTGTAGNTIYF.

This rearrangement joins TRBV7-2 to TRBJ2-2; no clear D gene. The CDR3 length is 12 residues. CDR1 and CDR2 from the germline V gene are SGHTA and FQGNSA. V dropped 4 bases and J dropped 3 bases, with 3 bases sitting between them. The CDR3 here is CASSYYTGELFF. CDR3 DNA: TGTGCCAGCAGCTATTACACCGGGGAGCTGTTTTTT.

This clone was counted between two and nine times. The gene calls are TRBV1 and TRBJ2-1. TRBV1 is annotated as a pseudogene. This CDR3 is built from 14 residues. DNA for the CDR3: TGCACCAGCAGCCCCGGACGGCTACACAATGAGCAGTTCTTC. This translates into CTSSPGRLHNEQFF.

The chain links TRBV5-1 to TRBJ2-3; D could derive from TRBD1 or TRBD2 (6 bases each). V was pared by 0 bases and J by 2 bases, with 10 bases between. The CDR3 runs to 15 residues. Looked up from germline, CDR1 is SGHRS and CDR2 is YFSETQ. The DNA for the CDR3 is TGCGCCAGCAGCTTGGTCGGGGGCCTCACAGATACGCAGTATTTT. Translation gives CASSLVGGLTDTQYF. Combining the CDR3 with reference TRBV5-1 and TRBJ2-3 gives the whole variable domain KAGVTQTPRYLIKTRGQQVTLSCSPISGHRSVSWYQQTPGQGLQFLFEYFSETQRNKGNFPGRFSGRQFSNSRSEMNVSTLELGDSALYLCASSLVGGLTDTQYFGPGTRLTVL.

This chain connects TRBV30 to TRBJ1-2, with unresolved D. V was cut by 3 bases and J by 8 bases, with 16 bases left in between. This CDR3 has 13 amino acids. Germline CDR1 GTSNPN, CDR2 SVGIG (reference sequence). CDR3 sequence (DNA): TGTGCCTGGAGGCGAGAGTTTAACTGGGGCTACACCTTC. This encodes CAWRREFNWGYTF.

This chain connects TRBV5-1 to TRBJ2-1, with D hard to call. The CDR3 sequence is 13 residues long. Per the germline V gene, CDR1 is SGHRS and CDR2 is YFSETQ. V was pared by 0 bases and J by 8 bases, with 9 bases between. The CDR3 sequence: CASSLAAGYEQFF. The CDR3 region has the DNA TGCGCCAGCAGCTTGGCCGCAGGCTATGAGCAGTTCTTC.

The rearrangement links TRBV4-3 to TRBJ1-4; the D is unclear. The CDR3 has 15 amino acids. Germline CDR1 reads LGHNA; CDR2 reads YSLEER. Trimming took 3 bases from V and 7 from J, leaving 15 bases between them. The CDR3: CASSQRLGGREKLFF. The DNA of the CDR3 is TGCGCCAGCAGCCAGAGGCTAGGTGGTCGTGAAAAACTGTTTTTT.

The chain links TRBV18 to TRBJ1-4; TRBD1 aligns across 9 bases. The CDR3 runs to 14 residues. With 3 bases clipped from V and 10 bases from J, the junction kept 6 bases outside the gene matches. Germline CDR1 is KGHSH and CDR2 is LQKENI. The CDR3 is CASSPGQGVGKLFF. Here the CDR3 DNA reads TGTGCCAGCTCACCGGGACAGGGTGTAGGAAAACTGTTTTTT.

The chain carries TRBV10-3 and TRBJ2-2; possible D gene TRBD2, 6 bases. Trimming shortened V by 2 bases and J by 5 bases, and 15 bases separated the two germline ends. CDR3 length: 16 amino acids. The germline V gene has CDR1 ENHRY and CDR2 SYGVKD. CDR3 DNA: TGTGCCATCAGTGAGGAGGGCGGGGTGGGAACCGGGGAGCTGTTTTTT. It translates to CAISEEGGVGTGELFF.

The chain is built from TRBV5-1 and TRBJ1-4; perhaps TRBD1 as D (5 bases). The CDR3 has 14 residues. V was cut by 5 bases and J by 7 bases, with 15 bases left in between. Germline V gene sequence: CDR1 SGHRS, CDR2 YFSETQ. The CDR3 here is CASREGFLGEKLFF. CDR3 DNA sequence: TGCGCCAGCAGGGAGGGGTTTCTTGGTGAAAAACTGTTTTTT. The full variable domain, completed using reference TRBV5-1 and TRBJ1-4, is KAGVTQTPRYLIKTRGQQVTLSCSPISGHRSVSWYQQTPGQGLQFLFEYFSETQRNKGNFPGRFSGRQFSNSRSEMNVSTLELGDSALYLCASREGFLGEKLFFGSGTQLSVL.

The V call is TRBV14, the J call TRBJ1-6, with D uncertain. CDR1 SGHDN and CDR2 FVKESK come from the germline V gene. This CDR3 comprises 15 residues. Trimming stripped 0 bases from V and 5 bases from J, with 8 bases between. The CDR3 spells CASSQEGRNNSPLHF. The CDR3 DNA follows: TGTGCCAGCAGCCAAGAGGGCAGGAATAATTCACCCCTCCACTTT.

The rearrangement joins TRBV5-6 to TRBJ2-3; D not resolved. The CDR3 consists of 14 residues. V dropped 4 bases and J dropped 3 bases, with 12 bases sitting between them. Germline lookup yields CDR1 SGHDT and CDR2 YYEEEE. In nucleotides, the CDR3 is TGTGCCAGCAGCGCTCAAACCAGAACAGATACGCAGTATTTT. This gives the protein CASSAQTRTDTQYF.

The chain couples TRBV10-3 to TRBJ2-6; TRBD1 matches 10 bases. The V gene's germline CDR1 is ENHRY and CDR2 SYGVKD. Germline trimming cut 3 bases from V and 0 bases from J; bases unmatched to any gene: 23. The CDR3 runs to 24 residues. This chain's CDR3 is CAISEYKGFWDRGHNSSGANVLTF. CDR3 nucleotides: TGTGCCATCAGTGAATATAAAGGGTTTTGGGACAGGGGCCATAATTCCTCTGGGGCCAACGTCCTGACTTTC.

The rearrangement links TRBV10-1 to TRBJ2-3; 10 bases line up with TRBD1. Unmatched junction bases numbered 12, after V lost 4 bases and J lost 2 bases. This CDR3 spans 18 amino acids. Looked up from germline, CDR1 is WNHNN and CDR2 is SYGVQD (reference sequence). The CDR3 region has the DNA TGCGCCAGCAGTGGGTCCATCCGGGACAGGGGAAACACAGATACGCAGTATTTT. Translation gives CASSGSIRDRGNTDTQYF.

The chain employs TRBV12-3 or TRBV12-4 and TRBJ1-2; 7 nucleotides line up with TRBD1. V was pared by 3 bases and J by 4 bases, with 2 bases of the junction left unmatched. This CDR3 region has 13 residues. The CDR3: CASSFNRGYGYTF. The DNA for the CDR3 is TGTGCCAGCAGTTTCAACAGGGGCTATGGCTACACCTTC.